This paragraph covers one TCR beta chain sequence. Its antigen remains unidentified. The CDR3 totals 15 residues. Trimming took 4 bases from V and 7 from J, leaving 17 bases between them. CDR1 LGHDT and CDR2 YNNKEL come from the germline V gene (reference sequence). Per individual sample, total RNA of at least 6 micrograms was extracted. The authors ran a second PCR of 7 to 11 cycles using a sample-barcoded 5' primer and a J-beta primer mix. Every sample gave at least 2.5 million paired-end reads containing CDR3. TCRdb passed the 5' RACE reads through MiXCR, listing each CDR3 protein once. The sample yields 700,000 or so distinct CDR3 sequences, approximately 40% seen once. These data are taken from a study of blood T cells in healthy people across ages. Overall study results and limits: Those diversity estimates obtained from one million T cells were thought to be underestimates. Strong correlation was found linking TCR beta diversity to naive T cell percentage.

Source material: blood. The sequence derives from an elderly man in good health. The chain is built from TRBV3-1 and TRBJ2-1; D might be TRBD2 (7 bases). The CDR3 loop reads CASSPWGGGFNEQFF. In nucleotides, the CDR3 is TGTGCCAGCAGCCCCTGGGGGGGGGGCTTTAATGAGCAGTTCTTC.